This T cell receptor beta chain originates from a study of T cells in Graves' hyperthyroidism and ophthalmopathy. Overall study findings and caveats: A model built on 13 V-J features separated ophthalmopathy from stable hyperthyroidism.

The source material, RNA transcripts, was used to amplify TCR beta CDR3 regions. Using the HTBI primer set, a first-round RT-PCR was run on the TCR CDR3. MiXCR, run by TCRdb on the multiplex PCR reads, gives a single entry per CDR3 protein. Among roughly 530,000 distinct CDR3 sequences listed, roughly 18% were seen once. CDR3 length: 14 residues. Per the germline V gene, CDR1 is MNHNS and CDR2 is SASEGT. PBMCs were obtained from over 8.5 ml fresh peripheral blood. Turning to this clonotype: Antigen: not known. At one of its ends the junction is not consistent with the germline gene, which may arise from a read error.

J is TRBJ2-7 and V is TRBV6-1; no reliable D call. This clonotype was sampled from a young woman with Graves' ophthalmopathy. Sequences were obtained from blood. The CDR3: CASSEGPFSYEQYF. CDR3 sequence (DNA): TGTGCCAGCAGTGAAGGGCCCTTCTCCTACGAGCAGTATTTC.